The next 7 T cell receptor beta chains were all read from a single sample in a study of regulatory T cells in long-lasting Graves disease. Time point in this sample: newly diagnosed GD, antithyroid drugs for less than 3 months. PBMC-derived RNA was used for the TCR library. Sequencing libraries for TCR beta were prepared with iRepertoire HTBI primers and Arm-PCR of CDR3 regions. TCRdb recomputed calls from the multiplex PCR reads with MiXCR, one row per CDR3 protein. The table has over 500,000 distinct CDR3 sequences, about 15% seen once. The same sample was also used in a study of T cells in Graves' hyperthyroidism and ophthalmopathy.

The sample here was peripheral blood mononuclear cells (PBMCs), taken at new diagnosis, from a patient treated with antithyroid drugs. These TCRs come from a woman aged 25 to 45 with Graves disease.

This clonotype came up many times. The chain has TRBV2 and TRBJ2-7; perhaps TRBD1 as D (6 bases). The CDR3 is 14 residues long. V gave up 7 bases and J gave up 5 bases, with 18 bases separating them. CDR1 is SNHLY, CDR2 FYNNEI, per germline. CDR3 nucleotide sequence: TGTGCCAGCAAACGCAGGGGCGTGGGACACGAGCAGTACTTC. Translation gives CASKRRGVGHEQYF.

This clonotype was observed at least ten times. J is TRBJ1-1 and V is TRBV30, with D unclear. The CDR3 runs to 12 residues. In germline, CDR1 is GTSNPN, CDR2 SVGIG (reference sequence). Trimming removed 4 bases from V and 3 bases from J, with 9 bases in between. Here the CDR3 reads CAWTGEYTEAFF. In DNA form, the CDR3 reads TGTGCCTGGACAGGAGAGTACACTGAAGCTTTCTTT. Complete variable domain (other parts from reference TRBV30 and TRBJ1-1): SQTIHQWPATLVQPVGSPLSLECTVEGTSNPNLYWYRQAAGRGLQLLFYSVGIGQISSEVPQNLSASRPQDRQFILSSKKLLLSDSGFYLCAWTGEYTEAFFGQGTRLTVV.

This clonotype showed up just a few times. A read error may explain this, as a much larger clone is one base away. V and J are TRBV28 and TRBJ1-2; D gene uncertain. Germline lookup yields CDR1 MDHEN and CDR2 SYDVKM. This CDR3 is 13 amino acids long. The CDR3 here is CASRRTINYGYAF. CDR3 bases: TGTGCCAGCAGACGGACCATTAACTATGGCTACGCCTTC.

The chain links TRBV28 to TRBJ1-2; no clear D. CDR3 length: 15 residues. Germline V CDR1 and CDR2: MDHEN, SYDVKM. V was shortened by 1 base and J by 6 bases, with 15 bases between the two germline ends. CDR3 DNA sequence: TGTGCCAGCAGTTTATTGGTTCCCGGCGGCGATGGCTACACCTTC. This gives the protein CASSLLVPGGDGYTF.

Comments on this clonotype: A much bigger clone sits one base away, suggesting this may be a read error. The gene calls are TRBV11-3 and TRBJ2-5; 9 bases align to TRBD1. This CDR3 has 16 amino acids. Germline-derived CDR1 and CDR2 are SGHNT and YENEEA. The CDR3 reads CASGFGTGTGKETQYF. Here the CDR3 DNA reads TGTGCCAGCGGCTTTGGGACCGGGACAGGGAAAGAGACCCAGTACTTC.

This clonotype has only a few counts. CDR3 region: CASSQATALHQPQHF. DNA for the CDR3: TGTGCCAGCAGCCAAGCAACAGCTTTACATCAGCCCCAGCATTTT. The chain recombines TRBV3-1 with TRBJ1-5, with unresolved D. The germline CDR1 and CDR2 sequences are LGHDT and YNNKEL (reference sequence). Trimming shortened V by 1 base and J by 5 bases, and 12 bases separated the two germline ends. The CDR3 spans 15 residues.

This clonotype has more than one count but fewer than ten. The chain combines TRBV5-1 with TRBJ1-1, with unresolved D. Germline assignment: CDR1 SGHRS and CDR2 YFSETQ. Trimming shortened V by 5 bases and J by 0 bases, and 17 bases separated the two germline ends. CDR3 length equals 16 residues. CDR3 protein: CASSFQPTVLNTEAFF. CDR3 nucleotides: TGCGCCAGCAGTTTCCAGCCGACTGTGCTGAACACTGAAGCTTTCTTT. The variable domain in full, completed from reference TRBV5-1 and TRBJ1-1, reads KAGVTQTPRYLIKTRGQQVTLSCSPISGHRSVSWYQQTPGQGLQFLFEYFSETQRNKGNFPGRFSGRQFSNSRSEMNVSTLELGDSALYLCASSFQPTVLNTEAFFGQGTRLTVV.